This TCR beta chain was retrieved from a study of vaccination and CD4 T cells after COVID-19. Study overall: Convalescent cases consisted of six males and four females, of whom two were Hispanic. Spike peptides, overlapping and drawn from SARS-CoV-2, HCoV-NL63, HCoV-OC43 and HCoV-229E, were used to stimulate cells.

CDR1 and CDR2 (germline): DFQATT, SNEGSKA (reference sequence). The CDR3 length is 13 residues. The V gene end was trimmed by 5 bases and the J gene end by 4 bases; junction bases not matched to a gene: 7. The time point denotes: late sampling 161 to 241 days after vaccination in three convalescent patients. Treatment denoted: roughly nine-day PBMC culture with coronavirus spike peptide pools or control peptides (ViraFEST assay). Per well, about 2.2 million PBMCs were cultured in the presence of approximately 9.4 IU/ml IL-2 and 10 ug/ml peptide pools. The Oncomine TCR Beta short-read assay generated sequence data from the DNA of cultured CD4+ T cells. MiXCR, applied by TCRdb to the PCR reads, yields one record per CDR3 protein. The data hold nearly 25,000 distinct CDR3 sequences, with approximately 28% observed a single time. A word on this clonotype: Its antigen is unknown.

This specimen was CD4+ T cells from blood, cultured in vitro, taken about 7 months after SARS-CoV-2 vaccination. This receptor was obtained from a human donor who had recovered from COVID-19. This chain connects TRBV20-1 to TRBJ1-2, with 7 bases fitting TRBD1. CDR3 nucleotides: TGCAGTGCTGGTGACAGGGCCCTCTATGGCTACACCTTC. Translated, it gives CSAGDRALYGYTF.